One sample yielded the 24 T cell receptor beta chains listed below, sequenced in a study of shared clonotypes between healthy human individuals. The method was immunoSEQ multiplex PCR; TCRdb's version includes in-frame clones alone and lacks a portion of them. The data contain under 2.5 million clones, 85% to 95% of them singletons. What was sequenced was naive CD4+ T cells from PBMCs. Subset: CD45RA+ positively selected. These receptors were collected from a man in his late teens or twenties in good health. Some clones in this sample may be carry-over from other donors' samples.

In this sample, this clone turned up once. This sample also contains other DNA sequences that code for the same CDR3. The chain links TRBV28 to TRBJ2-5, with D possibly being TRBD2 (6 bases). CDR1 MDHEN and CDR2 SYDVKM come from the germline V gene. V was cut by 6 bases and J by 1 base, with 15 bases left in between. The CDR3 sequence is 15 residues long. The CDR3 DNA sequence: TGTGCCAGCAGCCGTGCGGGGACGGCCCAAGAGACCCAGTACTTC. Its protein is CASSRAGTAQETQYF.

The chain has TRBV2 and TRBJ2-7; D uncertain. Germline V gene sequence: CDR1 SNHLY, CDR2 FYNNEI. The CDR3 runs 15 residues. The V and J ends lost 2 bases and 6 bases respectively, with 17 bases between them. The CDR3 sequence: CASSERSQGIFEQYF. The CDR3 nucleotides are TGTGCCAGCAGTGAACGTTCGCAAGGGATTTTCGAGCAGTACTTC.

This chain uses TRBV27 with TRBJ2-7; D is possibly TRBD1 or TRBD2 (6 bases each). Germline V gene data show CDR1 as MNHEY and CDR2 as SMNVEV (reference sequence). The V and J ends lost 3 bases and 7 bases respectively, with 22 bases between them. This CDR3 comprises 16 residues. CDR3: CASSFPTPDGGWEQYF. The CDR3 DNA reads as TGTGCCAGCAGTTTCCCTACGCCTGACGGGGGCTGGGAGCAGTACTTC.

The chain employs TRBV11-3 and TRBJ2-7; 11 bases match TRBD2. V dropped 4 bases and J dropped 7; count of bases not matched to a gene: 6. This CDR3 has 14 residues. The germline V gene encodes CDR1 SGHNT and CDR2 YENEEA. In nucleotides, the CDR3 is TGTGCCAGCAGCTCTAGCGGGAGGTTCCGGGAGCAGTACTTC. This encodes CASSSSGRFREQYF.

This chain joins TRBV14 and TRBJ2-6; the D gene is possibly TRBD2 (5 bases). The V end was cut by 0 bases, the J end by 3 bases, with 18 bases between. The CDR3 is 19 amino acids. Germline CDR1 reads SGHDN; CDR2 reads FVKESK. CDR3 in amino acids: CASSQDEAGALLGANVLTF. The DNA of the CDR3 is TGTGCCAGCAGCCAAGATGAGGCGGGTGCCCTTCTTGGGGCCAACGTCCTGACTTTC.

The chain joins TRBV29-1 to TRBJ1-2; D is undetermined. The CDR3 sequence is 14 residues long. Germline V gene data show CDR1 as SQVTM and CDR2 as ANQGSEA. V lost 4 bases, J lost 2 bases, and 14 bases lay in between. CDR3 sequence: CSVVGRLGNYGYTF. The CDR3 DNA reads as TGCAGCGTTGTGGGTAGACTCGGCAACTATGGCTACACCTTC.

V gene TRBV7-7 combines with J gene TRBJ2-2, with D unclear. V lost 2 bases and J lost 7, with 2 bases in between. This CDR3 has 11 residues. Looked up from germline, CDR1 is SSHAT and CDR2 is FNYEAQ (reference sequence). CDR3 in amino acids: CASSLSGELFF. In DNA, the CDR3 is TGTGCCAGCAGCTTAAGCGGGGAGCTGTTTTTT.

The chain joins TRBV4-3 to TRBJ2-7; TRBD2 aligns across 7 bases. The CDR3 is 14 residues long. The V gene end was trimmed by 1 base and the J gene end by 6 bases; junction bases not matched to a gene: 6. Germline V gives CDR1 LGHNA, CDR2 YSLEER. The CDR3, as DNA: TGCGCCAGCAGCCAAGGTGTGGGGACTACCGAGCAGTACTTC. Amino acids: CASSQGVGTTEQYF.

This chain links TRBV7-9 with TRBJ2-1; 13 nucleotides agree with TRBD2. CDR3 size: 14 residues. Trimming at V came to 6 bases and at J to 8 bases, leaving 4 bases not matched to a gene. Germline-derived CDR1 and CDR2 are SEHNR and FQNEAQ (reference sequence). Here the CDR3 reads CASRGLAGKHEQFF. CDR3 DNA: TGTGCCAGCAGGGGACTAGCGGGGAAGCATGAGCAGTTCTTC.

The V and J genes are TRBV5-1 and TRBJ2-4, with D perhaps matching TRBD1 or TRBD2 (5 bases each). Germline-derived CDR1 and CDR2 are SGHRS and YFSETQ. This CDR3 comprises 15 residues. The V end lost 0 bases, the J end lost 8 bases, and 15 bases lay between the germline ends. DNA for the CDR3: TGCGCCAGCAGCTTGGGGGAGCAGGGTGTATACATTCAGTACTTC. Amino acid sequence: CASSLGEQGVYIQYF.

The CDR3 nucleotides are TGTGCCAGCACCGCGACTAGCGGGAGTTTCACCGGGGAGCTGTTTTTT. Protein product: CASTATSGSFTGELFF. V is TRBV6-6 and J is TRBJ2-2; 12 bases line up with TRBD2. Per germline, CDR1 MNHNY and CDR2 SVGAGI (reference sequence). The CDR3 is made up of 16 amino acids. The V and J ends lost 7 bases and 4 bases, in that order; junction bases with no gene match: 7.

V usage is TRBV6-6 and J usage is TRBJ2-1; D is possibly TRBD2 (6 bases). The CDR3 has 15 residues. The V and J ends lost 6 bases and 0 bases respectively, with 12 bases between them. Germline V lookup: CDR1 MNHNY, CDR2 SVGAGI (reference sequence). The CDR3 here is CASSTVTSSYNEQFF. The DNA of the CDR3 is TGTGCCAGCAGCACCGTGACTAGCTCCTACAATGAGCAGTTCTTC.

This rearrangement joins TRBV2 to TRBJ2-7, with D hard to call. There are 14 residues in the CDR3. Germline CDR1 reads SNHLY; CDR2 reads FYNNEI. V was clipped by 8 bases and J by 2 bases, with 16 bases between them. The CDR3 nucleotides read TGTGCCAGCGCTGGATGGGCCTGGACCTACGAGCAGTACTTC. This codes for CASAGWAWTYEQYF.

The V gene is TRBV19, the J gene TRBJ1-1, with no clear D. CDR1 is LNHDA, CDR2 SQIVND, per germline (reference sequence). CDR3 length equals 13 residues. The ends were cut back, 6 bases at V and 0 bases at J, with 8 bases in the middle. The CDR3 region has the DNA TGTGCCAGTAGCCTGAATGTGAACACTGAAGCTTTCTTT. Translation: CASSLNVNTEAFF.

CDR3 protein: CASSLGQGSRNEQYF. The CDR3 DNA is TGTGCCAGCAGCTTAGGACAGGGATCGAGGAACGAGCAGTACTTC. The chain employs TRBV11-1 and TRBJ2-7; 7 bases agree with TRBD1. With V trimmed by 1 base and J by 5 bases, 8 bases remained unmatched. The CDR3 is 15 residues long. Germline loops: CDR1 SGHAT, CDR2 FQDESV (reference sequence).

This clone was seen once. The rearrangement links TRBV4-1 to TRBJ2-6; TRBD1 is a possible D gene (6 bases). The CDR3 runs to 18 residues. The germline gives CDR1 MGHRA, CDR2 YSYEKL. The ends were cut back, 4 bases at V and 3 bases at J, with 19 bases in the middle. The CDR3 DNA reads as TGCGCCAGCAGCCGAGGGGGTGACAGGATAGATGGGGCCAACGTCCTGACTTTC. This gives the protein CASSRGGDRIDGANVLTF.

This chain links TRBV6-5 with TRBJ2-7; D might be TRBD1 (5 bases). The CDR3 extends over 15 amino acids. The germline V gene encodes CDR1 MNHEY and CDR2 SVGAGI. V lost 2 bases and J 2 bases, leaving 13 bases between the germline ends. The CDR3 sequence is CASSYVAGKPYEQYF. Here the CDR3 DNA reads TGTGCCAGCAGTTACGTGGCAGGGAAGCCCTACGAGCAGTACTTC.

The CDR3 DNA sequence: TGTGCCAGCAGCTATGGAAGAAACATTCAGTACTTC. Protein product: CASSYGRNIQYF. The rearrangement links TRBV7-9 to TRBJ2-4, with D unclear. Trimming took 4 bases from V and 6 from J, leaving 7 bases between them. CDR3 length: 12 residues. Looked up from germline, CDR1 is SEHNR and CDR2 is FQNEAQ (reference sequence).

This chain connects TRBV28 to TRBJ1-2; unclear D gene. Germline V gene data show CDR1 as MDHEN and CDR2 as SYDVKM. The CDR3 consists of 15 residues. The ends were cut back, 4 bases at V and 0 bases at J, with 12 bases in the middle. CDR3 DNA: TGTGCCAGCAGTTCTCCCTCCGGGACTAACTATGGCTACACCTTC. Translated, it gives CASSSPSGTNYGYTF.

This clone was seen just once. This chain links TRBV6-5 with TRBJ2-3; TRBD1 matches at 9 bases. Per germline, CDR1 MNHEY and CDR2 SVGAGI. The CDR3 is made up of 16 amino acids. With 3 bases clipped from V and 4 bases from J, the junction kept 8 bases outside the gene matches. CDR3: CASSYTGTGSADTQYF. The DNA of the CDR3 is TGTGCCAGCAGTTATACCGGGACAGGGTCGGCAGATACGCAGTATTTT.

The J gene is TRBJ2-1, the V gene TRBV5-4, with 8 nucleotides matching TRBD2. The CDR3 is 16 amino acids. CDR1 is SGHNT, CDR2 YYREEE, per germline (reference sequence). The V gene end was trimmed by 0 bases and the J gene end by 6 bases; junction bases not matched to a gene: 8. The CDR3 sequence: CASSLAASGPGNEQFF. CDR3 in DNA: TGTGCCAGCAGCTTGGCGGCTAGCGGGCCGGGCAATGAGCAGTTCTTC.

Turning to this clone: At the DNA level, this CDR3 is encoded by other sequences in the same sample as well. The V and J genes are TRBV5-1 and TRBJ1-3; D not resolved. Trimming shortened V by 0 bases and J by 4 bases, and 8 bases separated the two germline ends. The CDR3 has 14 amino acids. Germline values: CDR1 SGHRS, CDR2 YFSETQ. CDR3: CASSLAGRGNTIYF. For the CDR3, the DNA is TGCGCCAGCAGCTTGGCCGGGCGGGGAAACACCATATATTTT.

V and J are TRBV5-6 and TRBJ2-7; 12 bases agree with TRBD2. The V gene end was trimmed by 5 bases and the J gene end by 0 bases; junction bases not matched to a gene: 3. Germline V gene data show CDR1 as SGHDT and CDR2 as YYEEEE. CDR3 length: 15 residues. DNA for the CDR3: TGTGCCAGCAGTTTACTAGCGGGAGGCTCCTACGAGCAGTACTTC. Its translation: CASSLLAGGSYEQYF.

The chain has TRBV29-1 and TRBJ2-2, with 7 bases identical to TRBD1. The CDR3 consists of 11 residues. The V segment lost 7 bases and the J segment 9 bases; nucleotides outside the gene matches: 5. Germline CDR1 and CDR2: SQVTM and ANQGSEA. The CDR3 nucleotides are TGCAGCGCCCAGACAGGGTGGGAGCTGTTTTTT. Translation: CSAQTGWELFF.